Each of the 21 T cell receptor beta chains below was sequenced from the same sample in a study of cytomegalovirus exposure and HLA in healthy donors. The PCR used 60 Vbeta and 13 Jbeta primers. The assay was immunoSEQ multiplex PCR, and TCRdb's table has in-frame clones only and misses some. In the table there are about 150,000 clones, approximately 73% of which are singletons. The sample consisted of PBMCs. These receptors were collected from a man aged 30 to 39 in good health and CMV-seropositive.

The chain employs TRBV11-2 and TRBJ1-1, with D perhaps TRBD1 (6 bases). This CDR3 comprises 13 residues. The germline CDR1 and CDR2 sequences are SGHAT and FQNNGV. V was cut by 5 bases and J by 11 bases, with 18 bases left in between. The CDR3 loop reads CASSRDTLKSAFF. The CDR3 DNA sequence: TGTGCCAGCAGCCGGGACACACTAAAAAGCGCTTTCTTT.

This sequence joins TRBV5-6 and TRBJ2-5, with a tentative D call TRBD1 (6 bases). This CDR3 has 14 amino acids. V lost 4 bases, J lost 2 bases, and 12 bases lay in between. Looked up from germline, CDR1 is SGHDT and CDR2 is YYEEEE. The CDR3 spells CASSPDRSQETQYF. In DNA form, the CDR3 reads TGTGCCAGCAGCCCTGACAGGAGTCAAGAGACCCAGTACTTC.

V usage is TRBV6-5 and J usage is TRBJ1-4, with 9 bases that match TRBD1. Germline CDR1 MNHEY, CDR2 SVGAGI. This CDR3 comprises 16 residues. V lost 0 bases to trimming and J lost 8 bases; unmatched junction nucleotides: 7. Here the CDR3 DNA reads TGTGCCAGCAGTTACTCGTCAGGGACAGGGAACGAAAAACTGTTTTTT. Protein product: CASSYSSGTGNEKLFF.

This clone has more than one count but fewer than ten. The chain couples TRBV30 to TRBJ2-7, with TRBD2 as a possible D gene (6 bases). V lost 3 bases to trimming and J lost 0 bases, with 9 bases between them. The CDR3 extends over 13 amino acids. CDR1 is GTSNPN, CDR2 SVGIG, per germline (reference sequence). The CDR3 here is CAWSVLASYEQYF. CDR3 in DNA: TGTGCCTGGAGCGTACTAGCCTCCTACGAGCAGTACTTC. The full variable domain, completed using reference TRBV30 and TRBJ2-7, is SQTIHQWPATLVQPVGSPLSLECTVEGTSNPNLYWYRQAAGRGLQLLFYSVGIGQISSEVPQNLSASRPQDRQFILSSKKLLLSDSGFYLCAWSVLASYEQYFGPGTRLTVT.

This clone was seen only once. The CDR3, as DNA: TGTGCCAGCAGCTTAGCGACGGGTTGGGAGCAGTTCTTC. Protein product: CASSLATGWEQFF. The chain has TRBV11-3 and TRBJ2-1, with no clear D. The V end was cut by 1 base, the J end by 10 bases, with 11 bases between. This CDR3 region has 13 residues. In germline, CDR1 is SGHNT, CDR2 YENEEA.

This chain uses TRBV30 with TRBJ2-5; perhaps TRBD2 as D (6 bases). V was cut by 4 bases and J by 5 bases, with 11 bases left in between. From germline, CDR1 is GTSNPN and CDR2 SVGIG (reference sequence). The CDR3 spans 12 residues. CDR3 in amino acids: CAWIGSGETQYF. In DNA, the CDR3 is TGTGCCTGGATCGGGAGCGGCGAGACCCAGTACTTC.

This chain links TRBV27 with TRBJ1-1; no reliable D call. The germline V and J ends were trimmed by 3 bases and 4 bases, with 21 bases remaining between them. The germline V gene encodes CDR1 MNHEY and CDR2 SMNVEV (reference sequence). This CDR3 is 17 amino acids long. The CDR3 bases are TGTGCCAGCAGTTTGTTTGGACCGGAGGCCCCTAGCACTGAAGCTTTCTTT. Translating gives CASSLFGPEAPSTEAFF.

This clone was picked up one time. V is TRBV7-6 and J is TRBJ2-3; maybe TRBD1 (9 bases). The CDR3 is made up of 22 amino acids. The V end was cut by 5 bases, the J end by 1 base, with 34 bases between. Germline V gene lookup returns CDR1 SGHVS and CDR2 FNYEAQ. In nucleotides, the CDR3 is TGTGCCAGCAGCCTCACCCCAACGATTACAGGGGGCCCGGGACTAGGCACAGATACGCAGTATTTT. Protein sequence: CASSLTPTITGGPGLGTDTQYF.

The J gene is TRBJ2-3, the V gene TRBV11-2; 10 nucleotides align to TRBD2. This CDR3 is 16 amino acids long. With V trimmed by 2 bases and J by 2 bases, 4 bases remained unmatched. CDR1 is SGHAT and CDR2 is FQNNGV in the germline V gene. CDR3 region: CASSLSGTSDTDTQYF. The CDR3 DNA sequence: TGTGCCAGCAGCTTATCCGGGACTAGCGACACAGATACGCAGTATTTT.

The genes are TRBV2 and TRBJ2-2; no definite D call. Germline assignment: CDR1 SNHLY and CDR2 FYNNEI. Between the trimmed V and J ends, which lost 6 bases and 7 bases, there was a span of 9 bases. CDR3 size: 12 residues. The CDR3 loop reads CASRRPDGELFF. The CDR3 nucleotides read TGTGCCAGCAGGAGGCCGGACGGGGAGCTGTTTTTT.

Comment on this clone: One end of the junction varies from germline; a read error may be responsible. V is TRBV4-1 and J is TRBJ2-1; TRBD2 aligns across 11 bases. Per the germline V gene, CDR1 is MGHRA and CDR2 is YSYEKL. The CDR3 runs to 15 residues. CDR3 coding DNA: TGCACCAGCAGCCACACTAGCGGGAGCTCCAATGAGCAGTTCTTC. This encodes CTSSHTSGSSNEQFF.

V usage is TRBV6-5 and J usage is TRBJ2-1; 7 bases are shared with TRBD1. The CDR3 runs to 12 residues. With 4 bases clipped from V and 9 bases from J, the junction kept 3 bases outside the gene matches. Germline CDR1 is MNHEY and CDR2 is SVGAGI. CDR3 nucleotide sequence: TGTGCCAGCAGTTCACCAGGGGGTGAGCAGTTCTTC. Translation gives CASSSPGGEQFF.

This CDR3 reads CASSLDGHPLEQFF. In DNA, the CDR3 is TGCGCCAGCAGCTTGGACGGACACCCCCTTGAGCAGTTCTTC. The genes are TRBV5-1 and TRBJ2-1, with D tentatively TRBD1 (5 bases). Looked up from germline, CDR1 is SGHRS and CDR2 is YFSETQ. The CDR3 loop spans 14 amino acids. V was trimmed by 0 bases and J by 9 bases, leaving 13 bases between them.

This clone was counted between two and nine times. This chain links TRBV7-3 with TRBJ2-7; D call uncertain. The CDR3 contains 13 residues. The germline V gene has CDR1 SGHTA and CDR2 FQGTGA. Trimming removed 1 base from V and 4 bases from J, with 8 bases in between. The CDR3 region is CASSLNPQYEQYF. CDR3 in DNA: TGTGCCAGCAGCTTAAATCCCCAGTACGAGCAGTACTTC.

This chain links TRBV11-2 with TRBJ2-7; D might be TRBD1 (6 bases). V was cut by 6 bases and J by 1 base, with 19 bases left in between. The CDR3 has 16 residues. Germline V gives CDR1 SGHAT, CDR2 FQNNGV. This CDR3 reads CASRPSWGQESYEQYF. For the CDR3, the DNA is TGTGCCAGCAGACCATCCTGGGGGCAGGAGTCCTACGAGCAGTACTTC.

The rearrangement links TRBV6-6 to TRBJ1-4; 9 bases map to TRBD1. Per germline, CDR1 MNHNY and CDR2 SVGAGI (reference sequence). The CDR3 covers 15 residues. Trimming at V came to 6 bases and at J to 7 bases, leaving 9 bases not matched to a gene. CDR3 loop: CASRRTGQGTEKLFF. The CDR3 DNA follows: TGTGCCAGCAGACGAACCGGACAGGGGACTGAAAAACTGTTTTTT.

This rearrangement joins TRBV27 to TRBJ2-7; 7 bases match TRBD1. The CDR3 consists of 13 residues. Germline lookup yields CDR1 MNHEY and CDR2 SMNVEV (reference sequence). Trimming took 6 bases from V and 3 from J; bases not matched to a gene: 5. The CDR3 reads CASSSYRGYEQYF. Here the CDR3 DNA reads TGTGCCAGCAGCTCATACAGGGGCTACGAGCAGTACTTC.

The genes are TRBV5-1 and TRBJ2-3; no clear D. The ends were cut back, 5 bases at V and 3 bases at J, with 10 bases in the middle. This CDR3 region has 13 residues. Germline loops: CDR1 SGHRS, CDR2 YFSETQ. The CDR3 coding sequence is TGCGCCAGCAGTAGAATTCCTACAGATACGCAGTATTTT. Its translation is CASSRIPTDTQYF.

The V gene is TRBV30, the J gene TRBJ2-7, with 8 nucleotides matching TRBD1. With V trimmed by 6 bases and J by 6 bases, 16 bases remained unmatched. Germline V gene lookup returns CDR1 GTSNPN and CDR2 SVGIG (reference sequence). CDR3 length: 15 residues. CDR3 region: CACLDRDRFYGEQYF. The DNA for the CDR3 is TGTGCCTGCCTTGATAGGGACAGGTTTTACGGCGAGCAGTACTTC.

This clone occurred a few times. The chain joins TRBV19 to TRBJ2-1; D might be TRBD1 (5 bases). The germline CDR1 and CDR2 sequences are LNHDA and SQIVND (reference sequence). The ends were cut back, 5 bases at V and 0 bases at J, with 11 bases in the middle. The CDR3 covers 15 residues. As DNA, the CDR3 is TGTGCCAGTAGTCCCACAGGTTTCTCCTACAATGAGCAGTTCTTC. It yields the protein CASSPTGFSYNEQFF. Drawing the rest from reference TRBV19 and TRBJ2-1, the complete variable domain is DGGITQSPKYLFRKEGQNVTLSCEQNLNHDAMYWYRQDPGQGLRLIYYSQIVNDFQKGDIAEGYSVSREKKESFPLTVTSAQKNPTAFYLCASSPTGFSYNEQFFGPGTRLTVL.

The chain uses TRBV12-5 and TRBJ1-3; a weak D match, TRBD1 (6 bases). The germline gives CDR1 LGHNT, CDR2 FRNRAP. The V end was cut by 5 bases, the J end by 0 bases, with 14 bases between. CDR3 size: 16 residues. CDR3 amino acids: CASGLQGFSSGNTIYF. CDR3 bases: TGTGCTAGTGGTCTACAGGGCTTCTCCTCTGGAAACACCATATATTTT.